Detailed here is one T cell receptor beta chain. The sample originates from a study of T cell changes during pregnancy in multiple sclerosis. Method: immunoSEQ multiplex PCR; TCRdb's copy keeps in-frame clones and lacks some. The sample lists fewer than 40,000 clones, around 90% occurring once. The specimen comprised CD8+ T cells from peripheral blood mononuclear cells, sampled after pregnancy. The sequence came from a female donor with multiple sclerosis, enrolled in a pregnancy study.

Written as DNA, the CDR3 is TGTGCCAGCAGGTCCGACAGGTCCAATCAGCCCCAGCATTTT. Translated, it gives CASRSDRSNQPQHF. This sequence joins TRBV6-5 and TRBJ1-5; D perhaps matches TRBD1 (6 bases). This CDR3 is 14 amino acids long. Trimming removed 6 bases at V and 3 bases at J, with 12 bases between. From germline, CDR1 is MNHEY and CDR2 SVGAGI.